Reported below is one TCR beta chain. The record originates from a study of shared T cell receptors in the human thymus. Method: immunoSEQ multiplex PCR; TCRdb's copy keeps in-frame clones and lacks some. Of fewer than 700,000 clones in the sample, roughly 90% were seen once. Germline CDR1 SQVTM, CDR2 ANQGSEA. This CDR3 is built from 13 residues. The same sample was also studied in work on human thymus T cells. That work states: Thymus tissue was removed during corrective cardiac surgery.

Sample: thymocytes. The clonotype was recovered from a boy in the first two years of life with a congenital heart defect. The V and J genes are TRBV29-1 and TRBJ2-1; 7 bases match TRBD2. The CDR3 loop is CSAGLAEHNEQFF. In nucleotides, the CDR3 is TGCAGTGCGGGGCTAGCGGAGCACAATGAGCAGTTCTTC.